Listed below are T cell receptor beta chains from one sample, sequenced in a study of blood T cell repertoires in COVID-19. The data were produced by immunoSEQ multiplex PCR, yet TCRdb's version contains in-frame clones alone and is incomplete. Among over 55,000 clones, approximately 92% were seen once, and the ten largest hold 2% to 2.5%. Material: peripheral blood. These receptors all stem from a man aged 60 to 75 with acute or convalescent COVID-19. Each CDR3 is given with its conserved first and last residue. The D gene is left open where the match is weak. Not all rows give a size; the values are once, few, many and, for expanded clones, a class.

V	D	size	J	CDR3	DNA
TRBV25-1	TRBD1	once	TRBJ1-3	CASRDRLMGNTIYF	TGTGCCAGCAGGGACAGGTTGATGGGAAACACCATATATTTT
TRBV30	.	.	TRBJ2-7	CAWSSRGTAGEQYF	TGTGCCTGGAGTAGCCGGGGCACAGCGGGCGAGCAGTACTTC
TRBV11-2	TRBD2	.	TRBJ2-7	CASSLDLAGGPNEQYF	TGTGCCAGCAGCTTAGATCTAGCGGGAGGGCCGAACGAGCAGTACTTC
TRBV27	TRBD1	.	TRBJ1-2	CASSVNRGLYPNYGYTF	TGTGCCAGCAGTGTAAACAGGGGGCTGTATCCTAACTATGGCTACACCTTC
TRBV28	.	few	TRBJ1-4	CASSHLRGGMDEKLFF	TGTGCCAGCAGCCACCTTCGAGGGGGAATGGATGAAAAACTGTTTTTT
TRBV7-3	.	few	TRBJ2-2	CASSLLRGYGTGELFF	TGTGCCAGCAGCCTCCTCCGGGGGTATGGGACCGGGGAGCTGTTTTTT
TRBV7-2	.	.	TRBJ1-1	CASSLKTGMNTEAFF	TGTGCCAGCAGCTTGAAAACAGGGATGAACACTGAAGCTTTCTTT
TRBV28	.	.	TRBJ2-5	CASSLPGTSTGAQYF	TGTGCCAGCAGTTTACCCGGGACTTCTACTGGAGCCCAGTACTTC
TRBV6-2/TRBV6-3	TRBD1	.	TRBJ1-1	CASSYGDTGGRTEAFF	TGTGCCAGCAGTTATGGGGATACAGGGGGCAGGACTGAAGCTTTCTTT
TRBV5-1	.	few	TRBJ1-1	CASSRAGWNTEAFF	TGCGCCAGCAGCCGGGCAGGGTGGAACACTGAAGCTTTCTTT
TRBV7-2	TRBD1	.	TRBJ2-2	CASSPGGFTGELFF	TGTGCCAGCAGCCCAGGGGGCTTCACCGGGGAGCTGTTTTTT
TRBV29-1	.	few	TRBJ2-7	CSVLFSYEQYF	TGCAGCGTCTTATTTAGCTACGAGCAGTACTTC
TRBV7-2	.	.	TRBJ1-2	CASSFREHGYTF	TGTGCCAGCAGCTTTAGGGAGCATGGCTACACCTTC
TRBV5-5	.	once	TRBJ1-4	CASSLAGQRNEKLFF	TGTGCCAGCAGCTTGGCCGGACAGAGAAATGAAAAACTGTTTTTT
TRBV6-6	.	.	TRBJ1-2	CASLPMGQRNYGYTF	TGTGCCAGCCTCCCAATGGGGCAGAGGAACTATGGCTACACCTTC
TRBV5-1	TRBD1	.	TRBJ2-7	CASSSRQGAPYEQYF	TGCGCCAGCAGCAGTAGACAGGGGGCTCCCTACGAGCAGTACTTC
TRBV12-5	TRBD2	.	TRBJ2-2	CASGIGLAGGQGTGELFF	TGTGCTAGTGGCATCGGACTAGCGGGGGGCCAGGGCACCGGGGAGCTGTTTTTT
TRBV5-1	.	.	TRBJ1-2	CASSSTTREGYTF	TGCGCCAGCAGCTCAACTACAAGGGAGGGCTACACCTTC
TRBV5-1	TRBD2	.	TRBJ2-7	CASSLILAGVTYEQYF	TGCGCCAGCAGCTTGATACTAGCGGGAGTCACCTACGAGCAGTACTTC
TRBV4-1	.	.	TRBJ1-3	CASSQAPPGEPGNTIYF	TGCGCCAGCAGCCAAGCCCCCCCAGGCGAACCTGGAAACACCATATATTTT
TRBV12-5	TRBD1	.	TRBJ1-1	CASGQGGNTEAFF	TGTGCTAGTGGTCAGGGGGGGAACACTGAAGCTTTCTTT
TRBV15	.	.	TRBJ2-7	CATSRDAAGAGRREQYF	TGTGCCACCAGCAGAGATGCGGCAGGGGCTGGTCGGAGGGAGCAGTACTTC
TRBV7-3	TRBD2	.	TRBJ2-3	CASSLAQAGGGTDTQYF	TGTGCCAGCAGCTTAGCCCAAGCGGGAGGAGGGACAGATACGCAGTATTTT
TRBV5-1	.	.	TRBJ1-2	CASSHQPRPLSVNYGYTF	TGCGCCAGCAGCCATCAACCGCGGCCCCTCAGCGTTAACTATGGCTACACCTTC
TRBV18	.	.	TRBJ2-5	CASSPTGVGETQYF	TGTGCCAGCTCACCGACAGGAGTCGGGGAGACCCAGTACTTC
TRBV10-3	TRBD1	.	TRBJ2-7	CAISGFGTGEYEQYF	TGTGCCATCAGCGGATTCGGGACAGGGGAATACGAGCAGTACTTC
TRBV2	.	few	TRBJ1-1	CASSGGQWNTEAFF	TGTGCCAGCAGTGGAGGCCAATGGAACACTGAAGCTTTCTTT
TRBV2	TRBD1	.	TRBJ2-3	CASSPDRGRDTQYF	TGTGCCAGCAGCCCTGACAGGGGCCGGGATACGCAGTATTTT
TRBV18	TRBD1	once	TRBJ2-1	CASSPRTGDTEQFF	TGTGCCAGCTCACCCAGGACAGGGGACACTGAGCAGTTCTTC
TRBV7-3	TRBD1	.	TRBJ1-1	CASSLDRGSEAFF	TGTGCCAGCAGCCTTGACAGGGGGTCTGAAGCTTTCTTT
TRBV28	.	.	TRBJ1-1	CASSPPGGGLTEAFF	TGTGCCAGCAGTCCCCCTGGGGGCGGATTAACTGAAGCTTTCTTT
TRBV5-4	TRBD2	.	TRBJ2-1	CASSSALAESYNEQFF	TGTGCCAGCAGCAGCGCACTAGCGGAGAGCTACAATGAGCAGTTCTTC
TRBV11-3	.	few	TRBJ1-2	CASSLGRSYGYTF	TGTGCCAGCAGCTTGGGCAGATCGTATGGCTACACCTTC
TRBV24-1	.	.	TRBJ2-4	CATSGGSLAKNIQYF	TGTGCCACCAGTGGGGGCAGCCTAGCCAAAAACATTCAGTACTTC
TRBV3-1/TRBV3-2	.	.	TRBJ1-3	CASSQGGGLGNTIYF	TGTGCCAGCAGCCAAGGCGGGGGACTGGGAAACACCATATATTTT
TRBV29-1	TRBD1	.	TRBJ1-4	CSGRDRDEKLFF	TGCAGCGGCCGGGACAGGGATGAAAAACTGTTTTTT
TRBV19	.	.	TRBJ1-2	CASSTAAGGNYGYTF	TGTGCCAGTAGCACCGCCGCGGGGGGGAACTATGGCTACACCTTC
TRBV23-1	.	once	TRBJ2-7	CASSHGPSASYEQYF	TGCGCCAGCAGTCACGGCCCTAGCGCCTCCTACGAGCAGTACTTC
TRBV4-3	TRBD1	.	TRBJ2-3	CASSQDGTGQSDTQYF	TGCGCCAGCAGCCAAGACGGGACAGGGCAATCAGATACGCAGTATTTT
TRBV30	.	.	TRBJ1-6	CAWSDGRSSPLHF	TGTGCCTGGAGTGACGGGAGGAGCTCACCCCTCCACTTT
TRBV7-3	TRBD1	.	TRBJ1-1	CASIAGTGGGEAFF	TGTGCCAGCATTGCGGGGACAGGGGGTGGGGAAGCTTTCTTT
TRBV6-5	.	.	TRBJ2-3	CATLGVDTQYF	TGTGCCACCCTCGGGGTAGATACGCAGTATTTT
TRBV11-2	.	.	TRBJ2-2	CASSLEGQYTGELFF	TGTGCCAGCAGCTTAGAGGGACAATACACCGGGGAGCTGTTTTTT
TRBV7-2	.	.	TRBJ1-1	CASSLQPGFMNTEAFF	TGTGCCAGCAGCTTACAACCAGGGTTCATGAACACTGAAGCTTTCTTT
TRBV9	.	once	TRBJ1-3	CASSVSTDPGNTIYF	TGTGCCAGCAGCGTATCGACAGATCCCGGAAACACCATATATTTT
TRBV4-1	TRBD2	.	TRBJ2-5	CASSQPWGLAAETQYF	TGCGCCAGCAGCCAACCATGGGGACTAGCGGCAGAGACCCAGTACTTC
TRBV30	TRBD1	.	TRBJ2-7	CAWSARYKGQGSSYEQYF	TGTGCCTGGAGCGCCCGGTATAAGGGACAGGGGTCTTCCTACGAGCAGTACTTC
TRBV9	TRBD2	.	TRBJ2-1	CASSVWGGLAGAYNEQFF	TGTGCCAGCAGCGTCTGGGGAGGACTAGCGGGAGCTTACAATGAGCAGTTCTTC
TRBV18	TRBD1	.	TRBJ1-2	CASSLQGTGGAANYGYTF	TGTGCCAGCTCCCTTCAGGGGACAGGGGGCGCGGCTAACTATGGCTACACCTTC
TRBV28	.	.	TRBJ1-2	CASIPQGGYGYTF	TGTGCCAGCATCCCCCAGGGCGGCTATGGCTACACCTTC